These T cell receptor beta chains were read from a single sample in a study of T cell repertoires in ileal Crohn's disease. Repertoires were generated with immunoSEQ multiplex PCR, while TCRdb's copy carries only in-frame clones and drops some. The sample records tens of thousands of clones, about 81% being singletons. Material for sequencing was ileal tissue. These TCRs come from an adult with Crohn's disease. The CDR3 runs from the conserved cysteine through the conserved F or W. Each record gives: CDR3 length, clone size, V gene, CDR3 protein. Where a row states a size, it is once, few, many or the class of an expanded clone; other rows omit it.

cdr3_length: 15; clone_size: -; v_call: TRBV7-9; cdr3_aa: CASSLLAGSTDTQYF
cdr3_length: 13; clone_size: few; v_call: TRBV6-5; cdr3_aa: CASSGAAGYEQYF
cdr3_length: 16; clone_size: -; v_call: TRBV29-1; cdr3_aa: CSVEDREAAGKNIQYF
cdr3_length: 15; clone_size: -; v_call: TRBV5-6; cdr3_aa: CASSPGHLYNSPLHF
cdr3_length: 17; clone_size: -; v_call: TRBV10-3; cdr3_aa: CATQKGAGGPGANVLTF
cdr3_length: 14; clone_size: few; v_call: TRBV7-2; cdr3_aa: CASSRRGSNQPQHF
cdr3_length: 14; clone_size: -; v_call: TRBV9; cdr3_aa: CASSAGLAEETQYF
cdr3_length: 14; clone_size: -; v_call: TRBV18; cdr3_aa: CASSPGQGGDTQYF
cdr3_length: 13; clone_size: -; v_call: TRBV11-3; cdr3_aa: CASSLDSSETQYF
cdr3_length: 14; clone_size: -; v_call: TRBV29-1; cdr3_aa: CSVDQARSGNTIYF